This entry lists 27 T cell receptor beta chains sequenced from one sample in a study of blood T cells in healthy people across ages. A second PCR, run for about 7 to 11 cycles, used a sample-barcoded 5' primer plus a J-beta primer mix. TCRdb recomputed calls from the 5' RACE reads with MiXCR, one row per CDR3 protein. The repertoire holds approximately 940,000 distinct CDR3 sequences, with roughly 50% as singletons. Sample: blood. The origin of the receptors is a man younger than 45 in good health.

The rearrangement uses TRBV12-3 or TRBV12-4 and TRBJ2-4, with D perhaps TRBD2 (5 bases). Trimming removed 7 bases at V and 13 bases at J, with 23 bases between. CDR3 length: 14 amino acids. CDR3 nucleotide sequence: TGTGCCAGCACCCGTTCCGGGGTCCCCTACCAGCAGTACTTC. It encodes CASTRSGVPYQQYF.

This clonotype occurred a few times. The V call is TRBV3-1, the J call TRBJ2-2; D is unresolved. This CDR3 comprises 16 residues. The V end was cut by 4 bases, the J end by 0 bases, with 12 bases between. Germline CDR1 is LGHDT and CDR2 is YNNKEL (reference sequence). The CDR3 protein is CASSRSSGSNTGELFF. The DNA of the CDR3 is TGTGCCAGCAGCCGGTCCTCTGGATCGAACACCGGGGAGCTGTTTTTT.

V gene TRBV5-1 combines with J gene TRBJ2-3; D call uncertain. Trimming removed 4 bases from V and 5 bases from J, with 20 bases in between. Germline CDR1 is SGHRS and CDR2 is YFSETQ. The CDR3 loop spans 16 amino acids. CDR3 sequence (DNA): TGCGCCAGCAGCGAGATCCTTGGCAGGCGAGGAGATACGCAGTATTTT. Its protein is CASSEILGRRGDTQYF.

A word on this clonotype: At one end, the junction sequence differs from germline, possibly due to a read error. The V gene is TRBV12-3 or TRBV12-4, the J gene TRBJ2-7, with 7 bases fitting TRBD1. The CDR3 is 15 amino acids. Here the CDR3 DNA reads TGTGCCAGCAGTTCAGAAGGAAGGGGGCCCTACGGGCAGTACTTC. Translating it yields CASSSEGRGPYGQYF.

The chain uses TRBV29-1 and TRBJ2-1, with TRBD2 matching 7 bases. The V gene end was trimmed by 7 bases and the J gene end by 5 bases; junction bases not matched to a gene: 8. The CDR3 sequence is 13 residues long. Germline V lookup: CDR1 SQVTM, CDR2 ANQGSEA. This CDR3 reads CSARLAGHNEQFF. The CDR3 DNA reads TGCAGCGCCAGACTAGCAGGTCACAATGAGCAGTTCTTC.

The chain carries TRBV29-1 and TRBJ1-2; unclear D gene. This CDR3 has 13 amino acids. Germline CDR1 SQVTM, CDR2 ANQGSEA. The germline V and J ends were trimmed by 6 bases and 4 bases, with 15 bases remaining between them. The CDR3 DNA is TGCAGCGTCCAATTGGAGGGCCTCTATGGCTACACCTTC. Translating it yields CSVQLEGLYGYTF.

The chain combines TRBV7-2 with TRBJ2-4; the D is unclear. With the DNA end fitting TRBJ2-7 better, the J assignment may be wrong. CDR3 length: 11 amino acids. Per germline, CDR1 SGHTA and CDR2 FQGNSA. The CDR3: CASSVKYEQYF. CDR3 sequence (DNA): TGTGCCAGCAGCGTGAAATACGAGCAGTACTTC.

This clonotype was detected ten times or more. The chain is built from TRBV6-4 and TRBJ2-3, with D maybe TRBD2 (7 bases). Per germline, CDR1 MRHNA and CDR2 SNTAGT. V lost 0 bases to trimming and J lost 4 bases, with 11 bases between them. This CDR3 has 15 residues. CDR3: CASSDSRGGADTQYF. CDR3 bases: TGTGCCAGCAGTGACTCGAGAGGGGGGGCAGATACGCAGTATTTT.

The CDR3 DNA follows: TGTGCCAGCAGTGCCCACTGGACAGCGGTAGACTACGAGCAGTACTTC. Amino acid sequence: CASSAHWTAVDYEQYF. The chain uses TRBV6-2 or TRBV6-3 and TRBJ2-7; possible D gene TRBD1, 6 bases. Germline V CDR1 and CDR2: MNHEY, SVGEGT. Deletions cut 5 bases from V and 3 bases from J, with 20 bases between. The CDR3 totals 16 residues.

The chain couples TRBV15 to TRBJ2-5; 9 bases are a match to TRBD1. The J call may be in error: the DNA end matches TRBJ2-7 better. Germline lookup yields CDR1 LNHNV and CDR2 YYDKDF (reference sequence). This CDR3 has 15 amino acids. In DNA form, the CDR3 reads TGTGCCACCAGCAGCGTACAGGGGGCGGGGTACGAGCAGTACTTC. Amino acid sequence: CATSSVQGAGYEQYF.

The V and J genes are TRBV20-1 and TRBJ2-7; TRBD2 agrees at 8 bases. Unmatched junction bases numbered 6, after V lost 6 bases and J lost 2 bases. The CDR3 extends over 13 amino acids. Germline CDR1 is DFQATT and CDR2 is SNEGSKA (reference sequence). In DNA, the CDR3 is TGCAGTGCCCGGACTAGCTATACCTACGAGCAGTACTTC. This encodes CSARTSYTYEQYF.

This sequence joins TRBV12-3 or TRBV12-4 and TRBJ2-2, with 8 bases fitting TRBD1. The V and J ends lost 3 bases and 5 bases, in that order; junction bases with no gene match: 2. This CDR3 contains 14 residues. CDR3 residues: CASSFQGATGELFF. As DNA, the CDR3 is TGTGCCAGCAGTTTCCAGGGGGCTACCGGGGAGCTGTTTTTT.

This clonotype has a handful of counts. One junction end does not reproduce the germline sequence, and a read error may be involved. The rearrangement links TRBV20-1 to TRBJ2-1; either TRBD1 or TRBD2 may fit D (6 bases each). The germline gives CDR1 DFQATT, CDR2 SNEGSKA (reference sequence). This CDR3 is 13 amino acids long. The CDR3 here is CSAPGAPRGEQFF. CDR3 bases: TGCAGTGCCCCGGGGGCTCCCCGGGGTGAGCAGTTCTTT.

The V gene is TRBV28, the J gene TRBJ2-1; unclear D gene. The CDR3 extends over 13 amino acids. Trimming pared 5 bases from V and 5 bases from J, leaving 10 bases between. Germline CDR1 reads MDHEN; CDR2 reads SYDVKM. Here the CDR3 reads CASSPYTDNEQFF. CDR3 nucleotide sequence: TGTGCCAGCAGTCCATACACTGACAATGAGCAGTTCTTC.

The table lists this clonotype with a few counts. The rearrangement joins TRBV29-1 to TRBJ1-2; D perhaps matches TRBD1 (6 bases). The V gene's germline CDR1 is SQVTM and CDR2 ANQGSEA. V was cut by 7 bases and J by 4 bases, with 13 bases left in between. The CDR3 runs 12 residues. The CDR3 DNA is TGCAGCGCGTACAGGGTTTCCTATGGCTACACCTTC. Translated: CSAYRVSYGYTF.

This clonotype has ten or more counts. The V gene is TRBV4-3, the J gene TRBJ2-3; 10 nucleotides agree with TRBD2. Germline lookup yields CDR1 LGHNA and CDR2 YSLEER. The CDR3 totals 15 residues. Germline trimming cut 1 base from V and 3 bases from J; bases unmatched to any gene: 1. CDR3 in amino acids: CASSQVGLATDTQYF. DNA of the CDR3: TGCGCCAGCAGCCAAGTGGGACTAGCGACAGATACGCAGTATTTT.

On this clonotype: Germline is not matched at one junction end, which may reflect a read error. The chain recombines TRBV20-1 with TRBJ1-6; unclear D gene. The CDR3 runs 15 residues. Germline CDR1 DFQATT, CDR2 SNEGSKA (reference sequence). CDR3 sequence reads: CSARVVGSGNSPLHF. CDR3 DNA sequence: TGCAGTGCCAGAGTCGTCGGGTCAGGAAATTCACCCCTCCACTTT.

This chain links TRBV4-1 with TRBJ2-1, with 11 bases matching TRBD2. Germline CDR1 is MGHRA and CDR2 is YSYEKL. The CDR3 is 19 amino acids. The J segment lost 3 bases and the V segment lost 0 bases, leaving 10 bases of the junction unmatched. CDR3 sequence reads: CASSQDGTGLAGIYNEQFF. In DNA form, the CDR3 reads TGCGCCAGCAGCCAAGATGGGACCGGACTAGCGGGCATCTACAATGAGCAGTTCTTC.

V gene TRBV11-1 combines with J gene TRBJ2-5; TRBD2 matches 8 bases. V was clipped by 5 bases and J by 3 bases; unmatched bases: 5. Per the germline V gene, CDR1 is SGHAT and CDR2 is FQDESV (reference sequence). The CDR3 has 14 residues. The CDR3 loop is CASSLGLVEETQYF. The CDR3 DNA reads TGTGCCAGCAGCCTGGGACTAGTAGAAGAGACCCAGTACTTC.

The genes are TRBV6-6 and TRBJ1-2; 8 nucleotides match TRBD1. The CDR3 contains 15 residues. V lost 11 bases to trimming and J lost 4 bases; unmatched junction nucleotides: 15. Germline V CDR1 and CDR2: MNHNY, SVGAGI (reference sequence). In nucleotides, the CDR3 is TGTGCCTGCCAACCTCAGGGGGCAGAAAGCTATGGCTACACCTTC. Translation: CACQPQGAESYGYTF.

The V and J genes are TRBV24-1 and TRBJ2-1, with D perhaps matching TRBD1 (6 bases). CDR3 length equals 16 residues. Trimming shortened V by 3 bases and J by 3 bases, and 14 bases separated the two germline ends. From germline, CDR1 is KGHDR and CDR2 SFDVKD. CDR3: CATSDPTGNNYNEQFF. CDR3 bases: TGTGCCACCAGTGATCCTACAGGGAATAACTACAATGAGCAGTTCTTC.

The genes are TRBV4-3 and TRBJ2-3, with 14 bases identical to TRBD2. V trimming: 5 bases; J trimming: 5 bases; junction bases outside the gene matches: 9. The CDR3 runs 17 residues. Germline CDR1 and CDR2: LGHNA and YSLEER. For the CDR3, the DNA is TGCGCCAGCAGCGCGAGACTAGCGGGGGGGCCCAGAGATACGCAGTATTTT. Translating gives CASSARLAGGPRDTQYF.

This chain uses TRBV20-1 with TRBJ1-1; D unclear. The CDR3 consists of 12 residues. Trimming pared 5 bases from V and 0 bases from J, leaving 7 bases between. Looked up from germline, CDR1 is DFQATT and CDR2 is SNEGSKA (reference sequence). The CDR3 reads CSADKLNTEAFF. CDR3 DNA: TGCAGTGCTGATAAGTTGAACACTGAAGCTTTCTTT.

This clonotype was found many times. V is TRBV4-2 and J is TRBJ2-1; D might be TRBD2 (5 bases). The germline gives CDR1 LGHNA, CDR2 YNFKEQ. The V gene lost 0 bases and the J gene lost 2 bases, with 8 bases spanning the gap. CDR3 length: 15 residues. The chain's CDR3 is CASSQEFGTYNEQFF. The DNA for the CDR3 is TGTGCCAGCAGCCAAGAATTCGGGACCTACAATGAGCAGTTCTTC.

The J gene is TRBJ2-7, the V gene TRBV20-1, with a possible D match to TRBD2 (6 bases). This CDR3 comprises 11 residues. The V gene lost 6 bases and the J gene lost 5 bases, with 11 bases spanning the gap. Per the germline V gene, CDR1 is DFQATT and CDR2 is SNEGSKA (reference sequence). The DNA for the CDR3 is TGCAGTGCGAGCCGGGGGAACGAGCAGTACTTC. Its translation: CSASRGNEQYF.

This chain links TRBV6-1 with TRBJ1-4, with TRBD1 matching over 7 bases. The CDR3 runs 14 residues. Trimming cost V 4 bases and J 4 bases; bases outside gene matches: 3. The germline V gene encodes CDR1 MNHNS and CDR2 SASEGT. The CDR3 bases are TGTGCCAGCAGTGCCGGACAGGATAATGAAAAACTGTTTTTT. Residues: CASSAGQDNEKLFF.

The rearrangement uses TRBV20-1 and TRBJ1-2; no firm D call. Deletions cut 0 bases from V and 8 bases from J, with 7 bases between. Germline values: CDR1 DFQATT, CDR2 SNEGSKA (reference sequence). The CDR3 is 11 residues long. In DNA form, the CDR3 reads TGCAGTGCTAGAGATCTCGACGGCTACACCTTC. Translated, it gives CSARDLDGYTF.